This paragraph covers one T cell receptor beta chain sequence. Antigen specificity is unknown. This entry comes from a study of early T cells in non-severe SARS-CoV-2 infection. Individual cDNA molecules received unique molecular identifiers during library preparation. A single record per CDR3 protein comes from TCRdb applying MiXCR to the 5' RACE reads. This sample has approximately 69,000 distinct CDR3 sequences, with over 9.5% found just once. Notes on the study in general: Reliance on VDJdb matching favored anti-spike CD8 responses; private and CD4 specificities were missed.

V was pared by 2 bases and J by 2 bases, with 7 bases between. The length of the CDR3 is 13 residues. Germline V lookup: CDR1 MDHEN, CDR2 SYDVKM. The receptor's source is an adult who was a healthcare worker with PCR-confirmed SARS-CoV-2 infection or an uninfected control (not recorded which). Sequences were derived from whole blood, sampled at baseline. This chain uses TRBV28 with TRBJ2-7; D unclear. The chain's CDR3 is CASSLGPTYEQYF. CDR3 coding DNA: TGTGCCAGCAGTTTAGGGCCTACCTACGAGCAGTACTTC.